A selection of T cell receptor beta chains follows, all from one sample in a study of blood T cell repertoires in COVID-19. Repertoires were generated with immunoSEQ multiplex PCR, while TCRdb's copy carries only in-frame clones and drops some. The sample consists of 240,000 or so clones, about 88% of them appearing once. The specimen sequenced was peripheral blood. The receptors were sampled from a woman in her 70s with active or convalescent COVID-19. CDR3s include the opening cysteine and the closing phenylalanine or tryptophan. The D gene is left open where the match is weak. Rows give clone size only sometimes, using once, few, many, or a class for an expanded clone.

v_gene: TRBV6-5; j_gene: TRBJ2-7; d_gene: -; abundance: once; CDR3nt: TGTGCCAGCACTAGGGACATCTCCTACGAGCAGTACTTC; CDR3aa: CASTRDISYEQYF
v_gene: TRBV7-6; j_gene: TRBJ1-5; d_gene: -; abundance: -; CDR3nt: TGTGCCAGCAGCTTAGGTACGGGGAGAGGCAATCAGCCCCAGCATTTT; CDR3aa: CASSLGTGRGNQPQHF
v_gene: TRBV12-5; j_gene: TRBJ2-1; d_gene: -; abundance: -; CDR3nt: TGTGCTAGTCGGGGGAACAATGAGCAGTTCTTC; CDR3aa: CASRGNNEQFF
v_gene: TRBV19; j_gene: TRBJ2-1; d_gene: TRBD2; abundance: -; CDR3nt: TGTGCCAGTAAAATCTCCGGACTAGAAGACAATGAGCAGTTCTTC; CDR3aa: CASKISGLEDNEQFF
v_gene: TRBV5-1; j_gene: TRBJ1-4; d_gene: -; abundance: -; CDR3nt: TGCGCCAGCACCGAATCCGGGACGGGGGATGAAAAACTGTTTTTT; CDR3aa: CASTESGTGDEKLFF
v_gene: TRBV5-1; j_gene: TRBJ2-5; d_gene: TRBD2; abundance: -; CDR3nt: TGCGCCAGCAGCTTGGCGCCTAGCGGGGGGGCAGAGACCCAGTACTTC; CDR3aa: CASSLAPSGGAETQYF
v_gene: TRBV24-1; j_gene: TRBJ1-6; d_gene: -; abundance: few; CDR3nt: TGTGCCACCAGTGACAGGGGCCCAGCTAATTCACCCCTCCACTTT; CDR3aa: CATSDRGPANSPLHF
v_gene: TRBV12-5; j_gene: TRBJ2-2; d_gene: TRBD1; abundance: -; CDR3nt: TGTGCTAGTGGTTTGCGTCAGGGGGCGTTCGGGGAGCTGTTTTTT; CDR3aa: CASGLRQGAFGELFF
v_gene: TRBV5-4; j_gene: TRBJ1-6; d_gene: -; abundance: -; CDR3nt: TGTGCCAGCAGCCCAGGTATTCAGAGGGCTGGTATTTCACCCCTCCACTTT; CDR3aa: CASSPGIQRAGISPLHF
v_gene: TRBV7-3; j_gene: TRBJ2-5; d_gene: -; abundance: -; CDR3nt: TGTGCCAGCAGCTTAAGAGAGCGGGAGACCCAGTACTTC; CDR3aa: CASSLRERETQYF
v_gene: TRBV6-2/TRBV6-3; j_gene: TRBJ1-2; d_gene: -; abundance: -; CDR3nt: TGTGCCAGCAGCCTCCTCAACACTGGACAGCTTTATGGCTACACCTTC; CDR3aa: CASSLLNTGQLYGYTF
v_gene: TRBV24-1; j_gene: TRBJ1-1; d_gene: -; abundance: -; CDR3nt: TGTGCCACCATGGGGGGGCCGAACACTGAAGCTTTCTTT; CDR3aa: CATMGGPNTEAFF
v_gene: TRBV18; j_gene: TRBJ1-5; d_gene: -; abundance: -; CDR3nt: TGTGCCAGCACCCCCCGGGGAAGCAATCAGCCCCAGCATTTT; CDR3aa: CASTPRGSNQPQHF
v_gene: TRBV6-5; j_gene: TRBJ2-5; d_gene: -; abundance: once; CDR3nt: TGTGCCAGCAGTTACACGACTGTAGGAGAGACCCAGTACTTC; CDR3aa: CASSYTTVGETQYF
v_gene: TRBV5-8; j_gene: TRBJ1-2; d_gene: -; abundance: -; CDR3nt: TGTGCCAGCAGCTTGTTGTTGGACAGTTTAAGTAACTATGGCTACACCTTC; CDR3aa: CASSLLLDSLSNYGYTF
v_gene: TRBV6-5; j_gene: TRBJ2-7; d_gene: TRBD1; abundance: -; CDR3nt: TGTGCCAGCAGGGCTTCTAGGGGGCCCTACGAGCAGTACTTC; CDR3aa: CASRASRGPYEQYF
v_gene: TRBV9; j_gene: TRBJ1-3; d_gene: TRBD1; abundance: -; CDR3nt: TGTGCCAGCAGCCCCGGGACAGCAGGAAACACCATATATTTT; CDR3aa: CASSPGTAGNTIYF
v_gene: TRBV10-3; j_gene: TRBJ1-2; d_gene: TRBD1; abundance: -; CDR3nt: TGTGCCACTCTCTACGGGACAGGGGATGGCTACACCTTC; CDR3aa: CATLYGTGDGYTF
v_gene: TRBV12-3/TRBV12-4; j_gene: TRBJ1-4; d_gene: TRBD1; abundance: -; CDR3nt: TGTGCCAGCAGTTTGACAGGGGGAGAAAAACTGTTTTTT; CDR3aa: CASSLTGGEKLFF
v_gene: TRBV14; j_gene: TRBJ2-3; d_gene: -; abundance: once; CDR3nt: TGTGCCAGCAGCCAAGAACGGAGGGGCTGGCAGTATTTT; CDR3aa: CASSQERRGWQYF
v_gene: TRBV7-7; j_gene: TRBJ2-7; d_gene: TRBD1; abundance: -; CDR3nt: TGTGCCAGCAGCTCGGACAGGGGAGGCGAGCAGTACTTC; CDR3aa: CASSSDRGGEQYF
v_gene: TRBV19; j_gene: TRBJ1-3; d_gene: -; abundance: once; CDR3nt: TGTGCCAGTATCACACCCGGGCACAGGGCCTCTGGAAACACCATATATTTT; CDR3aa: CASITPGHRASGNTIYF
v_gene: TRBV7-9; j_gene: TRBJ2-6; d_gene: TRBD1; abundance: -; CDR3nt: TGTGCCAGCAGCTTATTGAGACAGGGAAACGTCCTGACTTTC; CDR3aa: CASSLLRQGNVLTF
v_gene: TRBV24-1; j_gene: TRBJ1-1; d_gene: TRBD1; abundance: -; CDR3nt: TGTGCCACCAGTGATTCTAACAGGGGGCCGGGGACTGAAGCTTTCTTT; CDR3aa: CATSDSNRGPGTEAFF
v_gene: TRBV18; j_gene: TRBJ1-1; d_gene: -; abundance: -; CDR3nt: TGTGCCAGCTCACCGGGGGGTGGTAGGATGAACACTGAAGCTTTCTTT; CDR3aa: CASSPGGGRMNTEAFF
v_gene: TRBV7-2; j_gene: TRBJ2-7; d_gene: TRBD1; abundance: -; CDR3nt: TGTGCCAGCAGCCCCCGGACAGGGGGTACCTACGAGCAGTACTTC; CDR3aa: CASSPRTGGTYEQYF
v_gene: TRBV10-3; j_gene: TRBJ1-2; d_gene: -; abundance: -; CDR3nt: TGTGCCATCAGTGACAACAGGGATGGGTATGGCTACACCTTC; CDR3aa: CAISDNRDGYGYTF
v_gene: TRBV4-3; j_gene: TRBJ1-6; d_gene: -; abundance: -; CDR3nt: TGCGCCAGCAGCCAAATCCTGAGGCCGGATTCACCCCTCCACTTT; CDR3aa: CASSQILRPDSPLHF
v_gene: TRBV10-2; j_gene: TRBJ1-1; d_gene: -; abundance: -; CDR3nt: TGCGCCAGCACCCGTACAGGGATCACTGAAGCTTTCTTT; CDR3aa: CASTRTGITEAFF
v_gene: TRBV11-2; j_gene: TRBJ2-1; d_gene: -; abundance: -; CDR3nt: TGTGCCAGCAGCTTGACTAGAAAAGGGAATGAGCAGTTCTTC; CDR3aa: CASSLTRKGNEQFF
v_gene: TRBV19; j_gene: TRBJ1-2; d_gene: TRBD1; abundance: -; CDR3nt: TGTGCCAGTAGTATCGGACAGGGCTATGGCTACACCTTC; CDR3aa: CASSIGQGYGYTF
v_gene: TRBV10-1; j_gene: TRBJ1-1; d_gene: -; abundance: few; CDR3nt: TGCGCCAGCAGTGAGTCCCAAGGACAGCCAAACACTGAAGCTTTCTTT; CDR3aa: CASSESQGQPNTEAFF
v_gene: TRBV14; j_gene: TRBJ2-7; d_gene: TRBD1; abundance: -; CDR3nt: TGTGCCAGCAGCCATCGCGGACAGGGCAGCGCCTACGAGCAGTACTTC; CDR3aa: CASSHRGQGSAYEQYF
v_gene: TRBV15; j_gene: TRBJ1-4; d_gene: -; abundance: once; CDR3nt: TGTGCCACCAGCAGAGGCGACAAGGAAGGAATGGAAAAACTGTTTTTT; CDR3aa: CATSRGDKEGMEKLFF
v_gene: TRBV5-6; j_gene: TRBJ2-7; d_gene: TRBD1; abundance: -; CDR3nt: TGTGCCAGCGGGGCCGGGACAGGGGGCTACGAGCAGTACTTC; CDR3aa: CASGAGTGGYEQYF
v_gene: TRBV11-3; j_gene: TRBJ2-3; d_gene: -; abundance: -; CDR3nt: TGTGCCAGCAGCTTAGGAGGGGGGGGAAGTGATACGCAGTATTTT; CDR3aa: CASSLGGGGSDTQYF
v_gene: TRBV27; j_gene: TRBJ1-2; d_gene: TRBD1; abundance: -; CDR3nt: TGTGCCAGCAGTTTCTCCGGGACAGGGGATCGAGGTGGCTACACCTTC; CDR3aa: CASSFSGTGDRGGYTF
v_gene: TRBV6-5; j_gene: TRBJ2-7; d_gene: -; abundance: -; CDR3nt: TGTGCCAGCAGTTCCAACCGAGGTGGCGCGAGGTACGAGCAGTACTTC; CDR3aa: CASSSNRGGARYEQYF
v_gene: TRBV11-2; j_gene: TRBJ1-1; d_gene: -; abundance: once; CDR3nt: TGTGCCAGCAGCTTTGGCACGAACACTGAAGCTTTCTTT; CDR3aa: CASSFGTNTEAFF
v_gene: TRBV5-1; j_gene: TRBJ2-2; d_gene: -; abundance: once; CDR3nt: TGCGCCAGCAGCCCTCTCGATCGGGGGGCGGCCGGGGAGCTGTTTTTT; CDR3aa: CASSPLDRGAAGELFF
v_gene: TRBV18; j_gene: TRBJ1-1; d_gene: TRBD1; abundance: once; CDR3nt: TGTGCCAGCTCACCAATGGCAGGGGGCAGGGACACTGAAGCTTTCTTT; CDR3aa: CASSPMAGGRDTEAFF
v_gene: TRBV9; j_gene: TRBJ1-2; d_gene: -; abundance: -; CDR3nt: TGTGCCAGCAGCGTTCTCCCGACAGTTCATGGCTACACCTTC; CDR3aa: CASSVLPTVHGYTF
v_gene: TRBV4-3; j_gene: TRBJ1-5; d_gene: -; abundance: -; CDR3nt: TGCGCCAGCAGCCAAGAGGTAGATAGCAATCAGCCCCAGCATTTT; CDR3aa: CASSQEVDSNQPQHF
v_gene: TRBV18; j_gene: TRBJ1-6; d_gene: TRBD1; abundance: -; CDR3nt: TGTGCCAGCTCACCGCTGGGACAGGTTAATTCACCCCTCCACTTT; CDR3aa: CASSPLGQVNSPLHF
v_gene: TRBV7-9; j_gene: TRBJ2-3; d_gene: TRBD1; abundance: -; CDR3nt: TGTGCCAGCACCCTCGATAGGGGGCGCACAGATACGCAGTATTTT; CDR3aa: CASTLDRGRTDTQYF
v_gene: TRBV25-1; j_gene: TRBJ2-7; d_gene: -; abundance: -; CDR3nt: TGTGCCAGCAGTAAACAGGGTACCTACGAGCAGTACTTC; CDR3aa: CASSKQGTYEQYF
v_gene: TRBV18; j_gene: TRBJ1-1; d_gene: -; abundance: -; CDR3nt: TGTGCCAGCTCAAGCATGAACACTGAAGCTTTCTTT; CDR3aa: CASSSMNTEAFF
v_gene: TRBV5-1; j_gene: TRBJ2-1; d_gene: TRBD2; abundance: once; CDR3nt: TGCGCCAGCAGGCCCTTAGCGGGGTCCTACAATGAGCAGTTCTTC; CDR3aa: CASRPLAGSYNEQFF
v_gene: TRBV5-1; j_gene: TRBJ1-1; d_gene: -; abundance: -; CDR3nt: TGCGCCAGCAGGGTGGGACACCCGAACACTGAAGCTTTCTTT; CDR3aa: CASRVGHPNTEAFF
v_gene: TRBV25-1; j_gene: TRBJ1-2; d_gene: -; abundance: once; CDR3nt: TGTGCCAGCAGTGTTGGAGAAGGCTACACCTTC; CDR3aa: CASSVGEGYTF
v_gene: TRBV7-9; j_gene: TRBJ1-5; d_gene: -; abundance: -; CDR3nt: TGTGCCAGCAGCCCGGCCCGGGGACGACAGGGCAATCAGCCCCAGCATTTT; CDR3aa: CASSPARGRQGNQPQHF
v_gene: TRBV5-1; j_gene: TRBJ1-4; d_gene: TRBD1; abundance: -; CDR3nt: TGCGCCAGCACGAATGAGTGGGCGACAGGGGACGAAAAACTGTTTTTT; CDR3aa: CASTNEWATGDEKLFF
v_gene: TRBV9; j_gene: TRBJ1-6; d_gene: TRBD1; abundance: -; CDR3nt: TGTGCCAGCAGCCATACGACAGGGGGAAACTCACCCCTCCACTTT; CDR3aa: CASSHTTGGNSPLHF
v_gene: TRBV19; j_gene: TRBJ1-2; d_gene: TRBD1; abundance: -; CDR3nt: TGTGCCAGTAGTAGGACAGGCCCCAGAGGAGAGAGCTACACCTTC; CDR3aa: CASSRTGPRGESYTF
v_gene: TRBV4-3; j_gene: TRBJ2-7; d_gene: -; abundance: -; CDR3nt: TGCGCCAGCAGCCAAGATGCCGGGGTCTACGAGCAGTACTTC; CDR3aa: CASSQDAGVYEQYF
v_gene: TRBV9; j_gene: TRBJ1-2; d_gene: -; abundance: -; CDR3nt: TGTGCCAGCAGCCCCCAGGCCGGGGACTATGGCTACACCTTC; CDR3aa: CASSPQAGDYGYTF
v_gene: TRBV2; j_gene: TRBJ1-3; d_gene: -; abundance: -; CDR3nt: TGTGCCAGCAGTGTTCACGGGAGCTCTGGAAACACCATATATTTT; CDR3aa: CASSVHGSSGNTIYF
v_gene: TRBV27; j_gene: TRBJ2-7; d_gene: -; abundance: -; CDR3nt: TGTGCCAGCAGCGGACGACTGGACAGAATCTACGAGCAGTACTTC; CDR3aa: CASSGRLDRIYEQYF
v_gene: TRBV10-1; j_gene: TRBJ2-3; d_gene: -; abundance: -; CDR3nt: TGCGCCAGCTCCCTTGAGCCAGATACGCAGTATTTT; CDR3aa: CASSLEPDTQYF
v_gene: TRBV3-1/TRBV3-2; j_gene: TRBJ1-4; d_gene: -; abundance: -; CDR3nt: TGTGCCAGCAGCCAAGATTGGGGGGGGAATGAAAAACTGTTTTTT; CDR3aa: CASSQDWGGNEKLFF